A single sample is the source of the 23 T cell receptor beta chains below, sequenced in a study of monozygotic twins with inflammatory bowel disease. Reprocessing the 5' RACE reads, TCRdb reports a single entry for every CDR3 protein and omits DNA. This table holds around 400,000 distinct CDR3 sequences. The source material was blood. The receptors stem from a human donor with ulcerative colitis or Crohn's disease, or a healthy co-twin of an affected twin (not recorded which).

The rearrangement joins TRBV5-5 to TRBJ2-4; no DNA is available, so the TRBD1 call from TCRdb remains unchecked. Germline V CDR1 and CDR2: SGHKS, YYEKEE (reference sequence). The CDR3 is made up of 18 amino acids. CDR3 region: CASSPLFRDRVAKNIQYF.

The chain carries TRBV7-9 and TRBJ1-1. The CDR3 totals 14 residues. Germline V gene lookup returns CDR1 SEHNR and CDR2 FQNEAQ (reference sequence). CDR3: CAIQRVQRGTEAFF.

This sequence joins TRBV5-1 and TRBJ1-4; TCRdb proposes TRBD1, but this gene call is untestable without DNA. CDR1 is SGHRS, CDR2 YFSETQ, per germline. This CDR3 spans 14 amino acids. The CDR3 loop is CASSTDPGNEKLFF.

The chain is built from TRBV7-9 and TRBJ2-7; there is no DNA to check the TCRdb D call of TRBD1. Germline lookup yields CDR1 SEHNR and CDR2 FQNEAQ (reference sequence). The CDR3 length is 14 residues. CDR3 loop: CASSPRQPTYEQYF.

The chain combines TRBV20-1 with TRBJ2-1; without DNA, the TCRdb call of TRBD1 cannot be checked. The CDR3 extends over 17 amino acids. CDR1 is DFQATT and CDR2 is SNEGSKA in the germline V gene (reference sequence). CDR3 region: CSARVEVGRVRYNEQFF.

The V and J genes are TRBV19 and TRBJ2-5; TCRdb calls TRBD1, which cannot be checked without DNA. The CDR3 has 14 amino acids. From germline, CDR1 is LNHDA and CDR2 SQIVND (reference sequence). CDR3 amino acids: CATRRDRSGETQYF.

The chain couples TRBV29-1 to TRBJ2-3; the TCRdb D gene call, TRBD2, has no DNA to confirm it. Germline assignment: CDR1 SQVTM and CDR2 ANQGSEA. The length of the CDR3 is 18 residues. CDR3 region: CSAGRWGGLATLTDTQYF.

The rearrangement uses TRBV24-1 and TRBJ1-2; TCRdb reports TRBD1, a call that lacks DNA to check it against. This CDR3 is 15 amino acids long. The germline CDR1 and CDR2 sequences are KGHDR and SFDVKD. CDR3 protein: CATSDPGEEIYGYTF.

The chain has TRBV20-1 and TRBJ2-5. The CDR3 consists of 14 residues. From germline, CDR1 is DFQATT and CDR2 SNEGSKA (reference sequence). The CDR3: CSARDPSGIGTQYF.

This chain joins TRBV7-9 and TRBJ2-7; TCRdb indicates TRBD1, and absent DNA this call remains unverified. The CDR3 runs to 14 residues. Germline CDR1 reads SEHNR; CDR2 reads FQNEAQ (reference sequence). CDR3: CASSSGQTNYEQYF.

V gene TRBV5-1 combines with J gene TRBJ1-1. Germline V gives CDR1 SGHRS, CDR2 YFSETQ. This CDR3 contains 13 residues. The CDR3 is CASSQPRNTEAFF.

The rearrangement joins TRBV9 to TRBJ2-3; TCRdb gives TRBD2 as the D gene, but with no DNA this cannot be confirmed. Germline assignment: CDR1 SGDLS and CDR2 YYNGEE. This CDR3 has 15 amino acids. The CDR3 loop reads CASSVAQGPPDTQYF.

This chain links TRBV7-6 with TRBJ1-1. The CDR3 runs 13 residues. The germline gives CDR1 SGHVS, CDR2 FNYEAQ. The CDR3 loop reads CASSQTGFDRAFF.

The chain recombines TRBV28 with TRBJ1-2; there is no DNA to check the TCRdb D call of TRBD1. The CDR3 is 17 residues long. Germline V lookup: CDR1 MDHEN, CDR2 SYDVKM. The CDR3 loop reads CASSSPWTGFYTDGYTF.

This rearrangement joins TRBV30 to TRBJ2-7; TCRdb gives TRBD1 as the D gene, but with no DNA this cannot be confirmed. Germline-derived CDR1 and CDR2 are GTSNPN and SVGIG (reference sequence). The CDR3 spans 12 residues. The chain's CDR3 is CAWSPQGYEQYF.

The chain links TRBV7-6 to TRBJ2-2; no DNA is available, so the TRBD2 call from TCRdb remains unchecked. Germline lookup yields CDR1 SGHVS and CDR2 FNYEAQ. The CDR3 is 16 amino acids. The CDR3 sequence: CASSLVAGGTTGELFF.

The chain uses TRBV20-1 and TRBJ2-3; TCRdb selects TRBD1, and the lack of DNA leaves this call unchecked. CDR1 is DFQATT, CDR2 SNEGSKA, per germline (reference sequence). This CDR3 is 16 amino acids long. The CDR3 loop reads CSARPSGSRSTDTQYF.

The gene calls are TRBV7-6 and TRBJ1-1; TCRdb's D call, TRBD1, is unchecked because there is no DNA. The CDR3 runs 15 residues. The germline CDR1 and CDR2 sequences are SGHVS and FNYEAQ. This CDR3 reads CASSLGDRAVVEAFF.

The rearrangement joins TRBV6-2 or TRBV6-3 to TRBJ2-7; the TCRdb call, TRBD2, lacks DNA for checking. Looked up from germline, CDR1 is MNHEY and CDR2 is SVGEGT. This CDR3 has 14 residues. The CDR3 here is CASSYGAVSYEQYF.

V and J are TRBV7-2 and TRBJ2-7; TCRdb selects TRBD1, and the lack of DNA leaves this call unchecked. Germline-derived CDR1 and CDR2 are SGHTA and FQGNSA. This CDR3 contains 15 residues. The CDR3 sequence is CASSPRGRGIYEQYF.

This chain uses TRBV4-3 with TRBJ2-7; TCRdb outputs TRBD2, but without DNA this stays unchecked. In germline, CDR1 is LGHNA, CDR2 YSLEER. The CDR3 length is 15 residues. The CDR3 spells CASSQETSASYEQYF.

The rearrangement joins TRBV7-9 to TRBJ2-4. Germline V CDR1 and CDR2: SEHNR, FQNEAQ (reference sequence). This CDR3 spans 15 amino acids. The CDR3 sequence is CASSSDRLAKNIQYF.

The chain employs TRBV20-1 and TRBJ2-5; TCRdb names TRBD1, which stays unverified in the absence of DNA. Germline loops: CDR1 DFQATT, CDR2 SNEGSKA (reference sequence). The CDR3 sequence is 11 residues long. This CDR3 reads CSATTGGTQYF.